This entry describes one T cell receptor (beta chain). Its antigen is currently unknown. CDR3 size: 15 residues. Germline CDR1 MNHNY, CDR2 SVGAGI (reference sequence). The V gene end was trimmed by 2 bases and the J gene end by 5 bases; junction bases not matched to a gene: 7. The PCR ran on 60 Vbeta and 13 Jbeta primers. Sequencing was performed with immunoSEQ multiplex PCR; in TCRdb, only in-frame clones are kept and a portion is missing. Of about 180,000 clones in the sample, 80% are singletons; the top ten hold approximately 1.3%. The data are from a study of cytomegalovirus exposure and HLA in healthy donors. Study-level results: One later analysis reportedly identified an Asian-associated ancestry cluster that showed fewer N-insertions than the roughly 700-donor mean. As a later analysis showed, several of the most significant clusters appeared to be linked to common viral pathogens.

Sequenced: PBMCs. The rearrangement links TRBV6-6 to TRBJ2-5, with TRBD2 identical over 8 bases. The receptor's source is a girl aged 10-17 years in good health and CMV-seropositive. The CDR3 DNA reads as TGTGCCAGCAGTTACCCCAGCGGGAGTGGGGAGACCCAGTACTTC. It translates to CASSYPSGSGETQYF.